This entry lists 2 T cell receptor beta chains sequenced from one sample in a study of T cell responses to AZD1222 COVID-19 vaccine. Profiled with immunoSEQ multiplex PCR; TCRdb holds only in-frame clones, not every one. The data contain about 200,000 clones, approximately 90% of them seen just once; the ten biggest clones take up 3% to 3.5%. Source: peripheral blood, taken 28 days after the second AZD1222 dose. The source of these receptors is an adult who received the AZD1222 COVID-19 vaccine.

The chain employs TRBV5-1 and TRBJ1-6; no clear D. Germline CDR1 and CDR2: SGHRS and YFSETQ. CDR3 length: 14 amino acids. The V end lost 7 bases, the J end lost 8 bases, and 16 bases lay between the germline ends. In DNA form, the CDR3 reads TGCGCCAGCCGACATACGGTTTCGGATTCACCCCTCCACTTT. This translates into CASRHTVSDSPLHF.

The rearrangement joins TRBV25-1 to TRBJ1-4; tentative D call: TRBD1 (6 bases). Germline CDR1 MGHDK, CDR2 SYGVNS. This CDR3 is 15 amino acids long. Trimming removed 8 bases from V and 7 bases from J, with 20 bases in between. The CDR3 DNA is TGTGCCAGCTTTGACAGGACCGACAAGGGTGAAAAACTGTTTTTT. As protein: CASFDRTDKGEKLFF.